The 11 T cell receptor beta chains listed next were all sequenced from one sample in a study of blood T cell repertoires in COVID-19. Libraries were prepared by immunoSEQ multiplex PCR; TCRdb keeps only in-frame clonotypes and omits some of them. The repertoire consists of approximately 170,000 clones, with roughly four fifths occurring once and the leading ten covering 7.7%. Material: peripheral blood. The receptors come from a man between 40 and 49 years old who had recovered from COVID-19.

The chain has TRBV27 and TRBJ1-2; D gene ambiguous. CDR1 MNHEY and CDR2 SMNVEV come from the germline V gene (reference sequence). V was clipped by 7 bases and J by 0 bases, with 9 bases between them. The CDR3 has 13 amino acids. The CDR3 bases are TGTGCCAGCAAAAGGCAGGCTAACTATGGCTACACCTTC. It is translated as CASKRQANYGYTF.

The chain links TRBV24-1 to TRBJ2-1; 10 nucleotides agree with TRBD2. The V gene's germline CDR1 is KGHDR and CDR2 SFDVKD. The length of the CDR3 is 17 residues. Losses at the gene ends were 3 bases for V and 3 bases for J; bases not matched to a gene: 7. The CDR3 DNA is TGTGCCACCAGTGATCAGCCTAGCGGGAGCTTCTACAATGAGCAGTTCTTC. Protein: CATSDQPSGSFYNEQFF.

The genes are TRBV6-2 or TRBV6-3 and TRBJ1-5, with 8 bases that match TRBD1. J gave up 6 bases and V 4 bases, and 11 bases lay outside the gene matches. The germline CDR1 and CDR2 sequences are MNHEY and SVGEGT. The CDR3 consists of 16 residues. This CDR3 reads CASSSSQGGRGQPQHF. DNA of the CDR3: TGTGCCAGCAGTTCTTCACAGGGGGGACGGGGTCAGCCCCAGCATTTT.

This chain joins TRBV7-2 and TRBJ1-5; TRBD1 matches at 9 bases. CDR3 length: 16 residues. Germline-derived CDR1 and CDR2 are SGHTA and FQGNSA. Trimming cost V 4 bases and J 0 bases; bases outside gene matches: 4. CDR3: CASSWGTGSSNQPQHF. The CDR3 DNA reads TGTGCCAGCAGCTGGGGGACAGGGAGTAGCAATCAGCCCCAGCATTTT.

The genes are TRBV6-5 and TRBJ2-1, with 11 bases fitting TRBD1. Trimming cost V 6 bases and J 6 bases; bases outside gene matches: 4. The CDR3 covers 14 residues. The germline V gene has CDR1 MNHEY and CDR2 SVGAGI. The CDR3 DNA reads TGTGCCAGCAGCCTGGACAGGGGGCGCAATGAGCAGTTCTTC. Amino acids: CASSLDRGRNEQFF.

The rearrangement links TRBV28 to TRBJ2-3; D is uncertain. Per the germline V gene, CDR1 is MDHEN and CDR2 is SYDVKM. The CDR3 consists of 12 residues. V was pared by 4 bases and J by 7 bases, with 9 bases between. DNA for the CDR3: TGTGCCAGCAGTTCACCGGGTAATACGCAGTATTTT. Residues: CASSSPGNTQYF.

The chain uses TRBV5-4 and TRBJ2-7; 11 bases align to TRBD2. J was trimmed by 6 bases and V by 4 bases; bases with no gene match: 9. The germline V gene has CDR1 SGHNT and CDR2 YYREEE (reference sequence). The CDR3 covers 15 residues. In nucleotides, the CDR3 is TGTGCCAGCAGCCCTGGTGGCACTAGCGGGAGCGAGCAGTACTTC. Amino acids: CASSPGGTSGSEQYF.

The CDR3 nucleotides are TGTGCCAGCAGCTTAGCAACTAACTATGGCTACACCTTC. This translates into CASSLATNYGYTF. The V gene is TRBV11-2, the J gene TRBJ1-2; D call uncertain. Germline loops: CDR1 SGHAT, CDR2 FQNNGV. V lost 1 base, J lost 0 bases, and 3 bases lay in between. The CDR3 covers 13 residues.

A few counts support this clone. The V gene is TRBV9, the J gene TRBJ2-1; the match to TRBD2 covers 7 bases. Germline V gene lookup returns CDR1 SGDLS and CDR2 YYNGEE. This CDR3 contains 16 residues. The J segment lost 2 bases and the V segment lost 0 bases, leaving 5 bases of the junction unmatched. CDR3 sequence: CASSVVSSGTYNEQFF. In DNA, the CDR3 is TGTGCCAGCAGCGTAGTATCGAGCGGGACCTACAATGAGCAGTTCTTC.

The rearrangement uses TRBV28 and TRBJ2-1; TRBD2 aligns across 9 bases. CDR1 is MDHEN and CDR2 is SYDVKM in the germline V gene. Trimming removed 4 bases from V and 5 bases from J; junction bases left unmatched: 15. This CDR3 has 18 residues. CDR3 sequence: CASSSYYLAGEGHNEQFF. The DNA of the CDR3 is TGTGCCAGCAGTTCCTACTACTTAGCGGGAGAAGGACACAATGAGCAGTTCTTC.

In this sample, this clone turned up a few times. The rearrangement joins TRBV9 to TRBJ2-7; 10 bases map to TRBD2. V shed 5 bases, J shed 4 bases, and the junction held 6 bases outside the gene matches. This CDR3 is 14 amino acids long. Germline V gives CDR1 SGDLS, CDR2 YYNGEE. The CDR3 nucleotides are TGTGCCAGCAGTGGAGCGGGAGGGCCTTACGAGCAGTACTTC. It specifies CASSGAGGPYEQYF.